These 10 T cell receptor beta chains originate from one sample sequenced in a study of T-cell memory formation after mild COVID-19. TCRdb used MiXCR to reprocess the 5' RACE reads, holding one entry per CDR3 protein. The sample consists of about 410,000 distinct CDR3 sequences, 15% to 20% of them appearing once. Material: PBMCs or a T cell subset sorted from them (not recorded which). Receptor source: a man aged 18 to 30 who had mild COVID-19 (a few samples of this study predate the infection). Cell type and time point are not known.

This clonotype has more than one count but fewer than ten. The chain joins TRBV27 to TRBJ1-6; D is undetermined. CDR3 length: 14 amino acids. Germline loops: CDR1 MNHEY, CDR2 SMNVEV (reference sequence). The ends were cut back, 3 bases at V and 10 bases at J, with 13 bases in the middle. The DNA for the CDR3 is TGTGCCAGCAGTTTGGGTCCGAGGCGATCACCCCTCCACTTT. Its protein product is CASSLGPRRSPLHF.

The chain joins TRBV7-9 to TRBJ1-4; D may be TRBD1 (5 bases). Germline CDR1 and CDR2: SEHNR and FQNEAQ (reference sequence). V lost 3 bases, J lost 11 bases, and 16 bases lay in between. CDR3 length: 14 amino acids. CDR3 sequence (DNA): TGTGCCAGCAGCTTGGTCGGGGGTGTTGACAAACTGTTTTTT. It yields the protein CASSLVGGVDKLFF.

The chain uses TRBV28 and TRBJ2-4; D is possibly TRBD2 (7 bases). V was clipped by 6 bases and J by 3 bases, with 18 bases between them. The CDR3 extends over 16 amino acids. In germline, CDR1 is MDHEN, CDR2 SYDVKM. The CDR3 DNA sequence: TGTGCCAGCAGACCTAGAGGGGGGGCCGGCAAAAACATTCAGTACTTC. It specifies CASRPRGGAGKNIQYF.

This clonotype has only a few counts. The genes are TRBV20-1 and TRBJ1-5, with a tentative D call TRBD1 (5 bases). Germline values: CDR1 DFQATT, CDR2 SNEGSKA (reference sequence). The CDR3 covers 12 residues. Trimming left V 8 bases short and J 6 bases short, with 14 bases between. The CDR3 nucleotides are TGCAGTTTGGGGCCGGGCAGTCAGCCCCAGCATTTT. This codes for CSLGPGSQPQHF.

This rearrangement joins TRBV3-1 to TRBJ1-1, with 9 nucleotides matching TRBD1. The CDR3 spans 16 residues. J lost 0 bases, V lost 5 bases, and 7 bases had no gene match. The V gene's germline CDR1 is LGHDT and CDR2 YNNKEL (reference sequence). This CDR3 reads CASSSTGGAMNTEAFF. CDR3 bases: TGTGCCAGCAGCTCGACAGGGGGGGCGATGAACACTGAAGCTTTCTTT.

In its sample, this clonotype was seen a few times. The chain employs TRBV20-1 and TRBJ2-5; D perhaps matches TRBD1 (6 bases). V was pared by 3 bases and J by 5 bases, with 13 bases between. Germline V gene lookup returns CDR1 DFQATT and CDR2 SNEGSKA (reference sequence). This CDR3 region has 13 residues. The CDR3 sequence: CSARAGVLETQYF. The CDR3 DNA is TGCAGTGCTAGGGCAGGGGTGCTTGAGACCCAGTACTTC.

This clonotype was seen a handful of times. This chain joins TRBV12-3 or TRBV12-4 and TRBJ1-1; 7 bases line up with TRBD1. The V gene end was trimmed by 6 bases and the J gene end by 6 bases; junction bases not matched to a gene: 4. This CDR3 spans 12 amino acids. CDR3 DNA: TGTGCCAGCAGAGACAGGGCCCCTGAAGCTTTCTTT. This codes for CASRDRAPEAFF.

This clonotype showed up many times. The rearrangement links TRBV7-9 to TRBJ2-3; D gene ambiguous. This CDR3 has 14 amino acids. The germline CDR1 and CDR2 sequences are SEHNR and FQNEAQ (reference sequence). Trimming left V 2 bases short and J 1 base short, with 7 bases between. CDR3 region: CASSLFIRTDTQYF. CDR3 DNA: TGTGCCAGCAGCTTATTCATTCGCACAGATACGCAGTATTTT.

This clonotype has just a few counts. The CDR3 sequence is CASSPYGGSGANVLTF. The CDR3 DNA follows: TGCGCCAGCAGCCCCTACGGGGGTTCTGGGGCCAACGTCCTGACTTTC. V gene TRBV4-1 combines with J gene TRBJ2-6, with a weak D call TRBD2 (6 bases). The CDR3 extends over 16 amino acids. CDR1 MGHRA and CDR2 YSYEKL come from the germline V gene. Trimming removed 4 bases from V and 1 base from J, with 11 bases in between.

The V and J genes are TRBV15 and TRBJ2-1, with 11 bases identical to TRBD2. This CDR3 contains 15 residues. V dropped 9 bases and J dropped 4; count of bases not matched to a gene: 8. Per germline, CDR1 LNHNV and CDR2 YYDKDF (reference sequence). In DNA form, the CDR3 reads TGTGCCACGTGGACTTCTAGCGGGGGGTACAATGAGCAGTTCTTC. Its protein product is CATWTSSGGYNEQFF. Full variable domain (outside the CDR3, taken from reference TRBV15 and TRBJ2-1): DAMVIQNPRYQVTQFGKPVTLSCSQTLNHNVMYWYQQKSSQAPKLLFHYYDKDFNNEADTPDNFQSRRPNTSFCFLDIRSPGLGDTAMYLCATWTSSGGYNEQFFGPGTRLTVL.